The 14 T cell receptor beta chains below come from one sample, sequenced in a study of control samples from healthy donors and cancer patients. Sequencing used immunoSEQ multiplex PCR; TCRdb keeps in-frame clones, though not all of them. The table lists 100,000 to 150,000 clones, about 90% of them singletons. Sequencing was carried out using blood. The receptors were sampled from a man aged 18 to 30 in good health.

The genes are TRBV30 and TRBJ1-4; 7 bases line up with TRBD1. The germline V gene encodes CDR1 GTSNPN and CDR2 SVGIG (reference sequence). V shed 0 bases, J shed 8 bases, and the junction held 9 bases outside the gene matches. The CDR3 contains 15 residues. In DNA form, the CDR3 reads TGTGCCTGGAGTGTAGCCAGGGGGACGTGGGAAAAACTGTTTTTT. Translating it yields CAWSVARGTWEKLFF.

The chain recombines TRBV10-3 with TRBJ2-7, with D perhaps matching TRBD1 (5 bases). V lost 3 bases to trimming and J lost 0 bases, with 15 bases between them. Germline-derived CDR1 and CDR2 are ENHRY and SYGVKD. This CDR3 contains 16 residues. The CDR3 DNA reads TGTGCCATCAGTGATCCCAGGGCCCTTAGCTCCTACGAGCAGTACTTC. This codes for CAISDPRALSSYEQYF.

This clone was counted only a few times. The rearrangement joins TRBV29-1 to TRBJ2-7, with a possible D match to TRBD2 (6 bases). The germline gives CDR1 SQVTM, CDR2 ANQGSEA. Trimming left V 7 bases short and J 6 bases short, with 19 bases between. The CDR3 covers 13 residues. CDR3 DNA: TGCAGCGCCTCCCATGCGGGGTTGGCCGAGCAGTACTTC. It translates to CSASHAGLAEQYF.

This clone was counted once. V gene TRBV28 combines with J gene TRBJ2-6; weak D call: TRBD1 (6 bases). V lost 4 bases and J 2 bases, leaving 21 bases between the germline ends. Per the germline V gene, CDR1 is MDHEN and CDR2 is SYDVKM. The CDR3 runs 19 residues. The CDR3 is CASSSEKPGTPTGANVLTF. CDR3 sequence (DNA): TGTGCCAGCAGTTCCGAAAAGCCCGGGACACCGACTGGGGCCAACGTCCTGACTTTC.

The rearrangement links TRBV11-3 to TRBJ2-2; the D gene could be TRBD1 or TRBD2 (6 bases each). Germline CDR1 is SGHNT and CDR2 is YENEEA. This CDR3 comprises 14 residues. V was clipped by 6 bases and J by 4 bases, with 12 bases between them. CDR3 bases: TGTGCCAGCAGGGGGGCGGGAACCACCGGGGAGCTGTTTTTT. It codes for CASRGAGTTGELFF.

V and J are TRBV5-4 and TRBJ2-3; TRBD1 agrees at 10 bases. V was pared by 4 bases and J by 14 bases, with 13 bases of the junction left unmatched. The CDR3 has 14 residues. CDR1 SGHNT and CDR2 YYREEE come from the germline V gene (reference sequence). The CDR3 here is CASSQVSGQGNMYF. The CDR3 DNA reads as TGTGCCAGCAGCCAAGTTTCGGGACAGGGGAATATGTATTTT.

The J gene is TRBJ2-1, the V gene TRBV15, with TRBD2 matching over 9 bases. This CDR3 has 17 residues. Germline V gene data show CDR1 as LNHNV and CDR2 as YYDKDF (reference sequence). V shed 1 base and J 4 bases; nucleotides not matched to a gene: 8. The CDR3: CATSRVPSGTAYNEQFF. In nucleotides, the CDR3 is TGTGCCACCAGCAGAGTTCCTAGCGGGACGGCGTACAATGAGCAGTTCTTC.

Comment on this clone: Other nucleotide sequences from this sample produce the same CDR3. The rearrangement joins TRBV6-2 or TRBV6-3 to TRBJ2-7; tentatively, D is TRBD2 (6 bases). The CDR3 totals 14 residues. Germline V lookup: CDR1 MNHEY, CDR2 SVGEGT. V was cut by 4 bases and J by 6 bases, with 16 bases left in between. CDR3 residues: CASSWVGSISEQYF. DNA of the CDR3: TGTGCCAGCAGTTGGGTCGGGAGTATCAGCGAGCAGTACTTC.

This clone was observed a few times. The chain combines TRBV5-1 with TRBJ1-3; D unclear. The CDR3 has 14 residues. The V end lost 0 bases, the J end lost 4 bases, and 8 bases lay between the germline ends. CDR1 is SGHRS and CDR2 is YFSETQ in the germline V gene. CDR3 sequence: CASSLEGRGNTIYF. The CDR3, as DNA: TGCGCCAGCAGCTTGGAGGGTCGAGGAAACACCATATATTTT.

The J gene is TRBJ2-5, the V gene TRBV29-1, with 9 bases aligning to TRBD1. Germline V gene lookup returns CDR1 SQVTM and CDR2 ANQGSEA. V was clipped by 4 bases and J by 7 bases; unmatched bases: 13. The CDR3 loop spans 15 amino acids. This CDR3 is CSVATTPGTGRTQYF. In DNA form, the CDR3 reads TGCAGCGTTGCAACGACTCCCGGGACAGGGAGGACCCAGTACTTC.

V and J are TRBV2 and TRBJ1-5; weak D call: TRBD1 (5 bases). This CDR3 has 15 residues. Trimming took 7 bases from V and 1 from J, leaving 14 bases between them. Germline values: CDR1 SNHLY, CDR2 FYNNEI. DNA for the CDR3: TGTGCCAGCACTTCGGGCAGGGTGAGCAATCAGCCCCAGCATTTT. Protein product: CASTSGRVSNQPQHF.

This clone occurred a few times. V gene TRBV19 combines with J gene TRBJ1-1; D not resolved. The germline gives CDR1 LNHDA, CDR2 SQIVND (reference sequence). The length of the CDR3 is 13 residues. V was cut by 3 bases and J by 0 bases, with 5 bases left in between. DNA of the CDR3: TGTGCCAGTAGTATTAAAATGAACACTGAAGCTTTCTTT. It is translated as CASSIKMNTEAFF.

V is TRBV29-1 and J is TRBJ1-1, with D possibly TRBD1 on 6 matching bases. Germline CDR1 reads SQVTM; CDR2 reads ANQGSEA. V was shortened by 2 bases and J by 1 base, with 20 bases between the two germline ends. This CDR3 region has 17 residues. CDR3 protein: CSVERRIPGVWNTEAFF. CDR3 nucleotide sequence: TGCAGCGTTGAAAGGAGGATTCCAGGGGTATGGAACACTGAAGCTTTCTTT.

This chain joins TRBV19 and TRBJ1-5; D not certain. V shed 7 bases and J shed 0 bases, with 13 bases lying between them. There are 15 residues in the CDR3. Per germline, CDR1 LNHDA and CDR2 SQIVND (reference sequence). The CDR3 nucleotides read TGTGCCAGTACTCTGGGTGGGGTTAGCAATCAGCCCCAGCATTTT. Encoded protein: CASTLGGVSNQPQHF.